This T cell receptor beta chain was observed in a study of T cells after posttransplantation cyclophosphamide. The study, taken as a whole, reports: After PTCy, TRB diversity resembled that of CNI/methotrexate controls.

Generated by immunoSEQ multiplex PCR, the TCRdb table keeps only in-frame clones and is missing some. The sample lists under 50,000 clones, none appearing once, the ten largest making up about 2%. This related bone marrow graft donor gave peripheral blood on the day of marrow donation. The sample holds many counts of this clone. As yet, its antigen is unknown. The CDR3 is 15 amino acids. Trimming stripped 4 bases from V and 1 base from J, with 11 bases between. The germline V gene has CDR1 SNHLY and CDR2 FYNNEI. The chain recombines TRBV2 with TRBJ2-1; D perhaps matches TRBD2 (5 bases). The receptor comes from a man between 40 and 49 years old in good health, CMV-negative, and a related stem cell transplant donor. Sequenced input: PBMCs. CDR3 residues: CASSVVGVSYNEQFF. The CDR3 nucleotides read TGTGCCAGCAGTGTAGTGGGAGTTTCCTACAATGAGCAGTTCTTC.